This TCR beta chain was identified in a study of shared clonotypes between healthy human individuals. The authors ran the assay at deep level. TCRdb's table, derived via immunoSEQ multiplex PCR, lists solely in-frame clones and lacks some. The sample shows approximately 2,200,000 clones, 85% to 95% of them seen only once. Naive CD8 cells comprised CD45RO-negative, CCR7-positively selected cells, excluding terminally differentiated effector memory CD45RA+ cells. After removal of 4 bases from V and 2 bases from J, the junction contained 14 bases not matched to a gene. Germline V gives CDR1 SGDLS, CDR2 YYNGEE. This CDR3 has 17 residues.

The chain links TRBV9 to TRBJ1-2; 7 nucleotides agree with TRBD1. Sample: naive CD8+ T cells from PBMCs. This clonotype originated in a young man in good health. Some clones in this sample may be carry-over from other donors' samples. DNA for the CDR3: TGTGCCAGCAGCTCACCAGGGGGGGACAGACTAAACTATGGCTACACCTTC. Its protein is CASSSPGGDRLNYGYTF.